This TCR beta chain is from a study of T cells in localized non-small cell lung cancer. Findings and limits, study-wide: Appearing in adjacent lung were a median about 57 of the top 100 tumor clones. Multi-region tumor sequencing was not done, so intratumor heterogeneity could not be excluded. Exceeding tumor, uninvolved adjacent lung had the highest T cell clonality. Patients showing higher blood T cell density tended to see longer overall survival.

With 3 bases removed from V and 3 bases from J, the gap between germline ends came to 15 bases. CDR1 SGHNT and CDR2 YENEEA come from the germline V gene. The CDR3 has 15 amino acids. Method: immunoSEQ multiplex PCR; TCRdb's copy keeps in-frame clones and lacks some. The sample has tens of thousands of clones, over 75% seen once. About this clone itself: Its antigen is not identified.

The sequencing used peripheral blood, collected before any cancer treatment. This clonotype was obtained from a female donor older than 55 with stage II squamous cell lung carcinoma. The rearrangement joins TRBV11-3 to TRBJ2-7; TRBD1 is a possible D gene (6 bases). CDR3 sequence (DNA): TGTGCCAGCAGCTTTGGTACAGGGAAGGGCTACGAGCAGTACTTC. Its protein is CASSFGTGKGYEQYF.